The 17 T cell receptor beta chains below were found in one sample sequenced in a study of T cell responses to AZD1222 COVID-19 vaccine. Data came from immunoSEQ multiplex PCR; TCRdb stores just in-frame clones and leaves some out. The sample consists of about 110,000 clones, 88% of them appearing once. The sample here was peripheral blood, taken on day 0 of AZD1222 vaccination. The receptor source for this set is an adult in good health.

The CDR3 DNA is TGTGCCAGTAATAGGGAGGGATATGAAAAACTGTTTTTT. As protein: CASNREGYEKLFF. The V and J genes are TRBV19 and TRBJ1-4; D is ambiguous. The CDR3 is 13 residues long. Germline V gives CDR1 LNHDA, CDR2 SQIVND (reference sequence). The V end lost 7 bases, the J end lost 6 bases, and 12 bases lay between the germline ends.

The chain combines TRBV2 with TRBJ2-5; 9 nucleotides line up with TRBD1. CDR3 size: 15 residues. Germline V gives CDR1 SNHLY, CDR2 FYNNEI. V was pared by 4 bases and J by 0 bases, with 3 bases of the junction left unmatched. The CDR3 region is CASSADRGDQETQYF. The CDR3 DNA follows: TGTGCCAGCAGTGCGGACAGGGGAGACCAAGAGACCCAGTACTTC.

CDR3 nucleotide sequence: TGTGCCTCGACAGGACAGGGCGTGTACCAGCCCCAGCATTTT. This sequence encodes CASTGQGVYQPQHF. The chain recombines TRBV19 with TRBJ1-5, with 8 positions matching TRBD1. The CDR3 spans 14 residues. V was pared by 11 bases and J by 7 bases, with 13 bases of the junction left unmatched. Germline CDR1 and CDR2: LNHDA and SQIVND (reference sequence). The whole variable domain, filled in from reference TRBV19 and TRBJ1-5, reads DGGITQSPKYLFRKEGQNVTLSCEQNLNHDAMYWYRQDPGQGLRLIYYSQIVNDFQKGDIAEGYSVSREKKESFPLTVTSAQKNPTAFYLCASTGQGVYQPQHFGDGTRLSIL.

The chain employs TRBV2 and TRBJ1-5, with D possibly TRBD1 on 6 matching bases. There are 15 residues in the CDR3. Germline loops: CDR1 SNHLY, CDR2 FYNNEI. V was pared by 4 bases and J by 0 bases, with 10 bases between. The CDR3 DNA follows: TGTGCCAGCAGTGCCTACAGGGATAGCAATCAGCCCCAGCATTTT. It codes for CASSAYRDSNQPQHF.

This rearrangement joins TRBV7-2 to TRBJ1-1; TRBD1 might be the D (5 bases). With 5 bases removed from V and 4 bases from J, the gap between germline ends came to 14 bases. CDR3 length equals 14 residues. In germline, CDR1 is SGHTA, CDR2 FQGNSA. CDR3 sequence reads: CASSTFQGSTEAFF. In nucleotides, the CDR3 is TGTGCCAGCAGCACATTTCAGGGCAGCACTGAAGCTTTCTTT.

The chain combines TRBV5-1 with TRBJ1-4, with D possibly being TRBD1 (5 bases). V lost 4 bases and J 8 bases, leaving 15 bases between the germline ends. CDR1 and CDR2 (germline): SGHRS, YFSETQ. CDR3 size: 14 residues. The CDR3 bases are TGCGCCAGCAGCGTCTCAGGGCCGGGAGAAAAACTGTTTTTT. It specifies CASSVSGPGEKLFF.

The chain joins TRBV6-5 to TRBJ1-1; 8 nucleotides line up with TRBD1. The germline V gene has CDR1 MNHEY and CDR2 SVGAGI. The CDR3 covers 15 residues. V lost 7 bases to trimming and J lost 5 bases; unmatched junction nucleotides: 12. CDR3 nucleotide sequence: TGTGCCAGCACCCTGAAAACCGACAGGGGTACTGAAGCTTTCTTT. Translated: CASTLKTDRGTEAFF.

The V gene is TRBV27, the J gene TRBJ1-6; D is perhaps TRBD1 (5 bases). V lost 0 bases and J 9 bases, leaving 12 bases between the germline ends. Germline values: CDR1 MNHEY, CDR2 SMNVEV (reference sequence). The CDR3 is 15 amino acids. CDR3 sequence: CASSLSQGVSSPLHF. DNA for the CDR3: TGTGCCAGCAGTTTATCGCAAGGGGTTAGTTCACCCCTCCACTTT.

The chain has TRBV24-1 and TRBJ1-2; D gene unclear. Germline loops: CDR1 KGHDR, CDR2 SFDVKD. Trimming removed 4 bases at V and 4 bases at J, with 9 bases between. This CDR3 is built from 13 residues. In DNA, the CDR3 is TGTGCCACCAGTGAAGGCAGCATCTATGGCTACACCTTC. It yields the protein CATSEGSIYGYTF.

The CDR3 DNA is TGTGCCAGCGAACCGGCTCCGAACACTGAAGCTTTCTTT. Residues: CASEPAPNTEAFF. The genes are TRBV28 and TRBJ1-1; no definite D call. V lost 8 bases and J lost 1, with 11 bases in between. Germline V CDR1 and CDR2: MDHEN, SYDVKM. This CDR3 is built from 13 residues.

The J gene is TRBJ1-4, the V gene TRBV19, with 7 positions matching TRBD1. J gave up 9 bases and V 5 bases, and 12 bases lay outside the gene matches. The CDR3 is made up of 15 amino acids. The germline V gene has CDR1 LNHDA and CDR2 SQIVND (reference sequence). CDR3 sequence reads: CASSLPTETGKKLFF. The CDR3 DNA is TGTGCCAGTAGTTTACCCACCGAGACAGGGAAAAAACTGTTTTTT.

CDR3 region: CASSVQGATEAFF. The CDR3 DNA is TGTGCCAGCAGCGTACAGGGGGCCACTGAAGCTTTCTTT. The chain joins TRBV7-9 to TRBJ1-1, with 9 bases matching TRBD1. J gave up 4 bases and V 5 bases, and 2 bases lay outside the gene matches. CDR1 is SEHNR and CDR2 is FQNEAQ in the germline V gene (reference sequence). CDR3 length equals 13 residues.

The chain carries TRBV27 and TRBJ1-2, with a possible D match to TRBD1 (5 bases). CDR1 MNHEY and CDR2 SMNVEV come from the germline V gene (reference sequence). This CDR3 comprises 13 residues. V lost 3 bases to trimming and J lost 7 bases, with 12 bases between them. The CDR3 DNA reads TGTGCCAGCAGTTTTCGGGGGAATGGTGGCTACACCTTC. Protein: CASSFRGNGGYTF.

The chain carries TRBV7-9 and TRBJ2-3, with D unresolved. The length of the CDR3 is 14 residues. Trimming removed 3 bases at V and 1 base at J, with 8 bases between. Germline assignment: CDR1 SEHNR and CDR2 FQNEAQ (reference sequence). This CDR3 reads CASSLGSRTDTQYF. CDR3 DNA: TGTGCCAGCAGCTTGGGCAGTCGCACAGATACGCAGTATTTT.

The chain uses TRBV27 and TRBJ1-6; 9 positions match TRBD1. Trimming cost V 6 bases and J 7 bases; bases outside gene matches: 4. This CDR3 comprises 14 residues. Looked up from germline, CDR1 is MNHEY and CDR2 is SMNVEV (reference sequence). CDR3 nucleotides: TGTGCCAGCAGATTCACAGGGGGCAATTCACCCCTCCACTTT. It is translated as CASRFTGGNSPLHF.

The rearrangement joins TRBV6-1 to TRBJ2-1; 9 bases map to TRBD2. Unmatched junction bases numbered 8, after V lost 2 bases and J lost 9 bases. The CDR3 is 15 residues long. Germline CDR1 is MNHNS and CDR2 is SASEGT. CDR3 in amino acids: CASSESAGGRGEQFF. DNA for the CDR3: TGTGCCAGCAGTGAATCAGCGGGAGGACGCGGTGAGCAGTTCTTC.

The V and J genes are TRBV6-4 and TRBJ1-5; no clear D. Germline loops: CDR1 MRHNA, CDR2 SNTAGT. The V and J ends lost 6 bases and 0 bases respectively, with 12 bases between them. The CDR3 has 15 residues. CDR3 coding DNA: TGTGCCAGCAGACTCACAATGGGTAGCAATCAGCCCCAGCATTTT. This encodes CASRLTMGSNQPQHF.